What follows are 31 T cell receptor beta chains derived from one specimen sequenced in a study of blood T cells in healthy people across ages. A sample-barcoded 5' primer and a J-beta primer mix were used in a second PCR of roughly 7 to 11 cycles. MiXCR, run by TCRdb on the 5' RACE reads, gives a single entry per CDR3 protein. Found here are over a million distinct CDR3 sequences, about 45% of them singletons; the top ten hold more than 4%. The sample was blood. Source of these receptors: a woman between 18 and 29 years old in good health.

Worth noting for this clonotype: A much more abundant neighbour one base away suggests this may be a read error. The V call is TRBV28, the J call TRBJ2-1; weak D call: TRBD1 (6 bases). The CDR3 is made up of 15 amino acids. V gave up 8 bases and J gave up 3 bases, with 17 bases separating them. CDR1 and CDR2 from the germline V gene are MDHEN and SYDVKM. The CDR3 loop reads CASVDGIGGYNEQFF. CDR3 DNA: TGTGCCAGCGTCGATGGGATAGGGGGCTACAATGAGCAGTTCTTC.

In DNA, the CDR3 is TGTGCCAGCAGCGTAGCAGTGGAAAACTACGAGCAGTACTTC. This sequence encodes CASSVAVENYEQYF. V is TRBV9 and J is TRBJ2-7; D gene unclear. CDR1 is SGDLS and CDR2 is YYNGEE in the germline V gene. V gave up 0 bases and J gave up 3 bases, with 10 bases separating them. CDR3 length: 14 residues.

The rearrangement links TRBV4-3 to TRBJ2-1; TRBD2 matches 8 bases. The ends lost 4 bases at V and 10 bases at J; junction bases unmatched: 18. Germline V gene lookup returns CDR1 LGHNA and CDR2 YSLEER. The CDR3 length is 17 residues. In DNA, the CDR3 is TGCGCCAGCAGCCTTCCGACTAGCGAGGCTACAAGGGAGGAGCAGTTCTTC. Protein: CASSLPTSEATREEQFF.

This clonotype was seen a few times. This rearrangement joins TRBV6-2 or TRBV6-3 to TRBJ1-2, with 7 bases aligning to TRBD1. The CDR3 runs to 16 residues. Germline V gene data show CDR1 as MNHEY and CDR2 as SVGEGT. The trim removed 8 bases at V and 2 bases at J, leaving 14 bases unmatched. The CDR3 bases are TGTGCCAGCCGTTCTATAGACAGGGCGGCGAACTATGGCTACACCTTC. Translated, it gives CASRSIDRAANYGYTF.

The J gene is TRBJ1-1, the V gene TRBV25-1, with D perhaps TRBD1 (6 bases). Germline CDR1 is MGHDK and CDR2 is SYGVNS. V lost 7 bases and J 2 bases, leaving 14 bases between the germline ends. This CDR3 is built from 14 residues. CDR3 sequence reads: CASTKTGTNTEAFF. Here the CDR3 DNA reads TGTGCCAGCACCAAAACAGGGACCAACACTGAAGCTTTCTTT.

A few counts support this clonotype. The chain employs TRBV7-3 and TRBJ2-1; D tentatively reads TRBD1 or TRBD2 (5 bases each). The CDR3 sequence is 15 residues long. Germline assignment: CDR1 SGHTA and CDR2 FQGTGA. The V gene lost 5 bases and the J gene lost 6 bases, with 17 bases spanning the gap. The CDR3 is CASSPSRVGGNEQFF. In DNA form, the CDR3 reads TGTGCCAGCAGCCCCTCCAGGGTTGGGGGCAATGAGCAGTTCTTC.

This clonotype appeared many times. This chain connects TRBV9 to TRBJ2-1; D is uncertain. This CDR3 spans 13 amino acids. The germline CDR1 and CDR2 sequences are SGDLS and YYNGEE. Trimming left V 0 bases short and J 8 bases short, with 9 bases between. CDR3 residues: CASSVEVGYEQFF. The CDR3 region has the DNA TGTGCCAGCAGCGTAGAGGTCGGATATGAGCAGTTCTTC.

This clonotype appeared a few times. V is TRBV3-1 and J is TRBJ2-2; 8 bases align to TRBD2. Germline assignment: CDR1 LGHDT and CDR2 YNNKEL (reference sequence). This CDR3 is built from 17 residues. The ends lost 0 bases at V and 1 base at J; junction bases unmatched: 4. In DNA form, the CDR3 reads TGTGCCAGCAGCCAAGATCACAGCGGGGGGAACACCGGGGAGCTGTTTTTT. Protein sequence: CASSQDHSGGNTGELFF. The complete variable domain, with remaining parts taken from reference TRBV3-1 and TRBJ2-2, reads DTAVSQTPKYLVTQMGNDKSIKCEQNLGHDTMYWYKQDSKKFLKIMFSYNNKELIINETVPNRFSPKSPDKAHLNLHINSLELGDSAVYFCASSQDHSGGNTGELFFGEGSRLTVL.

The chain uses TRBV4-3 and TRBJ2-3; weak D call: TRBD1 (6 bases). The CDR3 is made up of 17 amino acids. Trimming took off 0 bases at V and 6 bases at J, with 19 bases between the two ends. CDR1 is LGHNA and CDR2 is YSLEER in the germline V gene. The CDR3 reads CASSQDSASMGADTQYF. For the CDR3, the DNA is TGCGCCAGCAGCCAAGATTCAGCCTCTATGGGGGCGGATACGCAGTATTTT.

This chain connects TRBV7-9 to TRBJ1-2; D is uncertain. The CDR3 is 14 amino acids. Looked up from germline, CDR1 is SEHNR and CDR2 is FQNEAQ (reference sequence). V was pared by 10 bases and J by 4 bases, with 19 bases between. The CDR3 reads CAIVGQSRGYGYTF. CDR3 sequence (DNA): TGTGCCATTGTCGGCCAGTCCAGAGGCTATGGCTACACCTTC.

This clonotype has a handful of counts. V and J are TRBV6-2 or TRBV6-3 and TRBJ2-6; the D gene is possibly TRBD2 (6 bases). Germline CDR1 MNHEY, CDR2 SVGEGT. V gave up 5 bases and J gave up 0 bases, with 20 bases separating them. The length of the CDR3 is 19 residues. The CDR3 DNA reads TGTGCCAGCAGTCACCTAGCGCAATACTCAAACTCTGGGGCCAACGTCCTGACTTTC. This translates into CASSHLAQYSNSGANVLTF.

This chain uses TRBV7-2 with TRBJ1-5; no firm D call. This CDR3 region has 16 residues. V lost 1 base and J lost 1, with 11 bases in between. The germline V gene encodes CDR1 SGHTA and CDR2 FQGNSA. In DNA form, the CDR3 reads TGTGCCAGCAGCTTAGGCGGGCTTTGGAGCAATCAGCCCCAGCATTTT. Its translation is CASSLGGLWSNQPQHF.

This clonotype showed up just a few times. The rearrangement joins TRBV24-1 to TRBJ2-2; D unresolved. Trimming removed 3 bases at V and 4 bases at J, with 5 bases between. This CDR3 is 13 amino acids long. Germline V gives CDR1 KGHDR, CDR2 SFDVKD. This chain's CDR3 is CATSDPVTGELFF. The DNA of the CDR3 is TGTGCCACCAGTGATCCCGTCACCGGGGAGCTGTTTTTT.

V is TRBV10-3 and J is TRBJ2-3; 10 bases match TRBD2. V lost 3 bases to trimming and J lost 2 bases; unmatched junction nucleotides: 8. The V gene's germline CDR1 is ENHRY and CDR2 SYGVKD. The CDR3 has 17 amino acids. This CDR3 reads CAISESTSGEITDTQYF. The CDR3 DNA sequence: TGTGCCATCAGTGAATCAACTAGCGGGGAGATCACAGATACGCAGTATTTT.

The chain has TRBV11-3 and TRBJ2-1; no reliable D call. V lost 1 base, J lost 4 bases, and 11 bases lay in between. Per germline, CDR1 SGHNT and CDR2 YENEEA. The CDR3 is made up of 15 amino acids. The CDR3 sequence: CASSLAADPYNEQFF. CDR3 sequence (DNA): TGTGCCAGCAGCTTAGCGGCCGACCCATACAATGAGCAGTTCTTC.

The table lists this clonotype with a few counts. This chain connects TRBV9 to TRBJ2-7; weak D call: TRBD2 (6 bases). The CDR3 extends over 15 amino acids. V was cut by 0 bases and J by 3 bases, with 13 bases left in between. Germline V CDR1 and CDR2: SGDLS, YYNGEE. For the CDR3, the DNA is TGTGCCAGCAGCGTAGCCCCGGGAGAGGTCTACGAGCAGTACTTC. The encoded protein is CASSVAPGEVYEQYF.

This chain links TRBV29-1 with TRBJ2-6, with unresolved D. Deletions cut 7 bases from V and 1 base from J, with 11 bases between. The CDR3 contains 14 residues. The germline V gene encodes CDR1 SQVTM and CDR2 ANQGSEA. CDR3 sequence (DNA): TGCAGCGCCCCCCAATCTTCTGGGGCCAACGTCCTGACTTTC. Translated, it gives CSAPQSSGANVLTF.

The chain recombines TRBV27 with TRBJ2-3; perhaps TRBD2 as D (6 bases). The CDR3 totals 16 residues. The germline gives CDR1 MNHEY, CDR2 SMNVEV (reference sequence). The V end was cut by 2 bases, the J end by 8 bases, with 20 bases between. CDR3 region: CASSLRRLPGVGTQYF. For the CDR3, the DNA is TGTGCCAGCAGTTTAAGGCGACTCCCGGGGGTGGGTACGCAGTATTTT.

This clonotype showed up just a few times. The chain links TRBV20-1 to TRBJ2-7; TRBD2 matches at 9 bases. The ends lost 5 bases at V and 6 bases at J; junction bases unmatched: 5. CDR1 is DFQATT and CDR2 is SNEGSKA in the germline V gene (reference sequence). The CDR3 runs to 12 residues. The CDR3 protein is CSAWAGGAEQYF. DNA of the CDR3: TGCAGTGCTTGGGCGGGAGGGGCCGAGCAGTACTTC.

This clonotype has just a few counts. The CDR3 DNA sequence: TGTGCCAGCAGGAACCGGGACAGGGACAATCAGCCCCAGCATTTT. Translated: CASRNRDRDNQPQHF. This chain connects TRBV6-6 to TRBJ1-5, with 9 nucleotides matching TRBD1. Trimming at V came to 6 bases and at J to 3 bases, leaving 6 bases not matched to a gene. CDR3 length: 15 amino acids. Germline V gene lookup returns CDR1 MNHNY and CDR2 SVGAGI (reference sequence).

This clonotype has a single count. The chain carries TRBV5-5 and TRBJ1-1, with D possibly matching TRBD1 (6 bases). With 0 bases removed from V and 4 bases from J, the gap between germline ends came to 10 bases. This CDR3 comprises 14 residues. Germline lookup yields CDR1 SGHKS and CDR2 YYEKEE (reference sequence). The CDR3 coding sequence is TGTGCCAGCAGCTTGGCCACAGGGATCACTGAAGCTTTCTTT. Translating gives CASSLATGITEAFF.

This rearrangement joins TRBV12-3 or TRBV12-4 to TRBJ2-1; TRBD1 matches at 8 bases. The V and J ends lost 10 bases and 6 bases, in that order; junction bases with no gene match: 11. This CDR3 has 14 residues. CDR3 region: CANRYRTGPNEQFF. The CDR3 DNA is TGTGCCAACAGATACAGGACAGGGCCCAATGAGCAGTTCTTC.

This clonotype was picked up a small number of times. This rearrangement joins TRBV4-2 to TRBJ2-1; unclear D gene. CDR1 and CDR2 (germline): LGHNA, YNFKEQ. The CDR3 has 16 residues. Trimming left V 0 bases short and J 4 bases short, with 13 bases between. CDR3 sequence: CASSQDDGQPYNEQFF. CDR3 bases: TGTGCCAGCAGCCAAGATGACGGGCAGCCATACAATGAGCAGTTCTTC.

This clonotype was seen at least ten times. The chain is built from TRBV6-5 and TRBJ2-3; TRBD2 matches 12 bases. In germline, CDR1 is MNHEY, CDR2 SVGAGI. The CDR3 is 13 amino acids. V gave up 9 bases and J gave up 3 bases; unmatched junction bases: 1. CDR3 DNA sequence: TGTGCCAGTGGGACTAGCGGGACAGATACGCAGTATTTT. Translating it yields CASGTSGTDTQYF.

This clonotype turned up a few times. J is TRBJ2-3 and V is TRBV12-3 or TRBV12-4; TRBD2 agrees at 9 bases. Trimming at V came to 5 bases and at J to 1 base, leaving 7 bases not matched to a gene. The CDR3 has 16 amino acids. The CDR3 region is CASSPYSGGRTDTQYF. In nucleotides, the CDR3 is TGTGCCAGCAGTCCCTATAGCGGGGGTCGCACAGATACGCAGTATTTT.

This chain connects TRBV20-1 to TRBJ1-5, with D possibly matching TRBD1 (5 bases). Deletions cut 3 bases from V and 3 bases from J, with 12 bases between. The CDR3 contains 14 residues. Germline values: CDR1 DFQATT, CDR2 SNEGSKA (reference sequence). CDR3 sequence reads: CSASAGRYNQPQHF. The CDR3 nucleotides read TGCAGTGCTAGTGCAGGGCGATACAATCAGCCCCAGCATTTT.

This clonotype has only a few counts. The chain links TRBV9 to TRBJ2-1; D might be TRBD2 (7 bases). The V gene lost 4 bases and the J gene lost 4 bases, with 18 bases spanning the gap. Germline V CDR1 and CDR2: SGDLS, YYNGEE. The CDR3 has 16 amino acids. CDR3 coding DNA: TGTGCCAGCAGCCGTAGTGGGGGGGCTCTTTACAATGAGCAGTTCTTC. This sequence encodes CASSRSGGALYNEQFF.

The gene calls are TRBV12-3 or TRBV12-4 and TRBJ1-1; D might be TRBD1 (5 bases). Trimming took off 11 bases at V and 1 base at J, with 17 bases between the two ends. The CDR3 contains 14 residues. The CDR3 region is CAGRQGHGNTEAFF. As DNA, the CDR3 is TGTGCCGGACGGCAGGGCCATGGGAACACTGAAGCTTTCTTT.

V usage is TRBV6-2 or TRBV6-3 and J usage is TRBJ2-1; D is possibly TRBD1 (5 bases). This CDR3 has 14 residues. With 2 bases removed from V and 7 bases from J, the gap between germline ends came to 12 bases. In germline, CDR1 is MNHEY, CDR2 SVGEGT. CDR3 in DNA: TGTGCCAGCAGTTACCAGGGCGCCACGAATGAGCAGTTCTTC. This codes for CASSYQGATNEQFF.

The V and J genes are TRBV9 and TRBJ1-1; no reliable D call. CDR1 SGDLS and CDR2 YYNGEE come from the germline V gene. Trimming took 1 base from V and 5 from J, leaving 9 bases between them. This CDR3 has 13 residues. CDR3 in DNA: TGTGCCAGCAGCGTACTCGGGATGACTGAAGCTTTCTTT. It encodes CASSVLGMTEAFF.

With regard to this clonotype: An end of the junction differs from the germline gene, which may be a read error. The CDR3, as DNA: TGTGCCAGCAGTGTATCGCCAGTAACCTACGAGCAGTACTTC. It yields the protein CASSVSPVTYEQYF. The chain carries TRBV27 and TRBJ2-7; no reliable D call. This CDR3 comprises 14 residues. CDR1 and CDR2 (germline): MNHEY, SMNVEV (reference sequence).